This T cell receptor (beta chain) is drawn from a study of blood T cells in healthy people across ages (dated by TCRdb to between 2015 and 2017). About the investigation overall: Template switching captured roughly one uniquely barcoded TCR beta cDNA molecule per two T cells in model experiments. To track age-related changes in TCR beta repertoire diversity, the study relied on deep sequencing normalized with unique cDNA molecular identifiers. The donors were divided into four age groups: young (average roughly 15 years), middle-aged (about 40), aged (roughly 66) and long-lived (roughly 86). Donors of different ages were randomly distributed across sequencing lanes to avoid experimental bias. For two donors (one aged 18 to 30 and one aged 80 or older), the study analyzed two additional independent replicas of 1 million unique cDNA reads from the same blood draw.

What the authors observed across the whole study: The long-lived group showed more naive CD4+ T cells, fewer expanded clones and increased TCR diversity than the aged group, suggesting age selection. Estimates of total diversity based on one million sequenced T cells were considered lower bounds and underestimates. The CMV infection status of donors was not known, potentially confounding age-related changes in expanded clonotypes. The percentage of naive T cells measured by flow cytometry correlated strongly with observed TCR beta diversity. Because profiling used bulk unsorted PBMCs, naive and antigen-experienced compartments could not be compared conclusively. As age increased, observed TCR beta diversity per million T cells dropped in a roughly linear way, and a significant reduction was already evident by age 40.

On this clonotype: Its antigen target is currently unknown. The record has no base qualities; no much larger clone is one base away.

To prepare the library, 5' RACE was applied. The listed sequencing device is Illumina HiSeq 2500. The second PCR ran for roughly 7 to 11 cycles and used a J-beta primer mix along with a sample-barcoded 5' primer. Each TCR beta cDNA molecule received a unique molecular identifier from a template-switch 5' adaptor carrying 12 random nucleotides. Each sample yielded at least 3 million CDR3-containing paired-end reads. The Mint cDNA synthesis kit, primed by a TRBC-specific oligonucleotide, was used to synthesize first-strand cDNA from all RNA. Following uracil-DNA glycosylase treatment, a first 18-cycle PCR with universal primers M1SS and BC2_uni_R was performed on all cDNA. The source study handled its data this way. Each sample was normalized by randomly selecting 1 million high-quality reads, each carrying a distinct molecular identifier. Instead of being binned into consensus sequences, reads with shared molecular identifiers were discarded. MiTCR, set to a Q25 quality threshold and the strictest error-elimination algorithm, was used for CDR3 identification, clonotype clustering and error correction. Lower-bound total TCR beta diversity was estimated with a nonparametric unseen species model using Euler transformation. TCRdb took the public reads, trimmed them with fastp at Q25, ran MiXCR for clone calling and kept in-frame beta chains. Each CDR3 protein gets just one entry, which takes the most common genes and DNA from the rows behind it. TCRdb's processing, not the study's, gives the V and J calls here. The sample yields roughly 1,500,000 distinct CDR3 sequences; around 39% were counted once. Approximately 7.9% of the sample belongs to the ten largest clones.

Donors were 39 systemically healthy Caucasian individuals from Russia aged roughly 6 to 100 years. Each donor gave about 9.7 milliliters of peripheral blood, drawn into EDTA-treated Vacutainer tubes. Ficoll-Paque density-gradient centrifugation was used to isolate PBMCs, with at least 6.5 million per sample. Total RNA was extracted from PBMCs with Trizol reagent, with at least 6 micrograms obtained per sample. Naive CD45RAhigh/CD27high T cell percentages were measured by flow cytometry on a PBMC aliquot from every donor. The source is a woman younger than 30 in good health. The sequencing sample was made of blood.

CDR3 reads: CASSWQPGHYEQYF. The DNA reads as follows: TGTGCCAGCAGTTGGCAACCGGGACACTACGAGCAGTACTTC. Rearrangement joined TRBV6-6 to TRBJ2-5; the best D guess is TRBD1, with 6 bases matching. The DNA end lines up better with TRBJ2-7; the J call may be wrong. From the cysteine up to the phenylalanine, the CDR3 has a length of 14 residues. The kept DNA is CDR3 alone, 42 bases in frame from the first base. Looking up the germline V gene (reference sequence) yields CDR1 MNHNY and CDR2 SVGAGI.